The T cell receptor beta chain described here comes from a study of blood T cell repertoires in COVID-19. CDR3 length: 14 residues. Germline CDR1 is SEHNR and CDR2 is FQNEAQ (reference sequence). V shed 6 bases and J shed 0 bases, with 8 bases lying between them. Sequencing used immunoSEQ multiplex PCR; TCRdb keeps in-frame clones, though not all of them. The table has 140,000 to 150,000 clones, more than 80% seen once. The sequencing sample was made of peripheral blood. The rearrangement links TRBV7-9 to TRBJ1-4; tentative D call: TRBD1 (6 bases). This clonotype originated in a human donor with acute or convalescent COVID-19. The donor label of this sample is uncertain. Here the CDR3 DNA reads TGTGCCAGCAGGCGGACAGCAACTAATGAAAAACTGTTTTTT. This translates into CASRRTATNEKLFF.